This T cell receptor (beta chain) was captured by sequencing in a study of neoadjuvant anti-PD-1 for oral cavity cancer. Study summary: Nivolumab at 3 mg/kg was mostly given biweekly, three to four doses, pre-surgery.

Trimming took 1 base from V and 0 from J, leaving 10 bases between them. This CDR3 is 15 amino acids long. The germline CDR1 and CDR2 sequences are MNHNS and SASEGT. Profiling relied on immunoSEQ multiplex PCR, and the TCRdb table lists in-frame clones only, not all of them. The sample lists about 81,000 clones; 84% were seen once. This chain joins TRBV6-1 and TRBJ2-7, with no clear D. The source of this sequence is a person aged 35-79 years with oral cavity squamous cell carcinoma. Material: PBMCs, obtained before nivolumab (anti-PD-1) treatment. CDR3 bases: TGTGCCAGCAGTGAAGAGAAGGGAAGCTCCTACGAGCAGTACTTC. Translated: CASSEEKGSSYEQYF.